What follows are 18 T cell receptor beta chains derived from one specimen sequenced in a study of immune evolution from preneoplasia to lung adenocarcinoma. Profiled with immunoSEQ multiplex PCR; TCRdb holds only in-frame clones, not every one. The sample has more than 3,500 clones, roughly 88% seen once. The sequenced sample consisted of FFPE minimally invasive lung adenocarcinoma tissue. The receptors were sampled from an older donor with lung adenocarcinoma.

This sequence joins TRBV7-2 and TRBJ1-2; D is ambiguous. The CDR3 sequence is 13 residues long. CDR1 is SGHTA, CDR2 FQGNSA, per germline. Trimming removed 0 bases at V and 1 base at J, with 3 bases between. The CDR3 DNA is TGTGCCAGCAGCTTAGCGTATAACTATGGCTACACCTTC. As protein: CASSLAYNYGYTF. The full variable domain, with the rest looked up from reference TRBV7-2 and TRBJ1-2, is GAGVSQSPSNKVTEKGKDVELRCDPISGHTALYWYRQSLGQGLEFLIYFQGNSAPDKSGLPSDRFSAERTGGSVSTLTIQRTQQEDSAVYLCASSLAYNYGYTFGSGTRLTVV.

The chain joins TRBV7-6 to TRBJ2-7; 7 bases are shared with TRBD1. V shed 4 bases and J 0 bases; nucleotides not matched to a gene: 3. From germline, CDR1 is SGHVS and CDR2 FNYEAQ. This CDR3 region has 14 residues. The CDR3 nucleotides read TGTGCCAGCAGCTCGGGGACAGTCTCCTACGAGCAGTACTTC. It codes for CASSSGTVSYEQYF.

The chain employs TRBV14 and TRBJ1-3; maybe TRBD1 (6 bases). V lost 4 bases to trimming and J lost 0 bases, with 10 bases between them. Germline V gives CDR1 SGHDN, CDR2 FVKESK. The length of the CDR3 is 15 residues. CDR3 DNA: TGTGCCAGCAGCCCCGGACAGCACTCTGGAAACACCATATATTTT. Its translation: CASSPGQHSGNTIYF.

V and J are TRBV5-1 and TRBJ2-1; 7 nucleotides align to TRBD1. This CDR3 is 14 amino acids long. Germline V gives CDR1 SGHRS, CDR2 YFSETQ. V lost 4 bases and J lost 4; bases outside the gene matches: 5. The CDR3 protein is CASSPLQGYNEQFF. The CDR3 nucleotides read TGCGCCAGCAGCCCATTACAGGGGTACAATGAGCAGTTCTTC.

The rearrangement uses TRBV4-2 and TRBJ2-1, with D maybe TRBD2 (6 bases). The germline V gene encodes CDR1 LGHNA and CDR2 YNFKEQ. V dropped 2 bases and J dropped 2 bases, with 13 bases sitting between them. This CDR3 spans 16 amino acids. In nucleotides, the CDR3 is TGTGCCAGCAGCCAAAACCCGGGAGAACCCTACAATGAGCAGTTCTTC. Amino acids: CASSQNPGEPYNEQFF.

The rearrangement uses TRBV14 and TRBJ2-2; weak D call: TRBD2 (5 bases). Germline V lookup: CDR1 SGHDN, CDR2 FVKESK. This CDR3 region has 13 residues. Trimming cost V 4 bases and J 7 bases, with 10 bases left between them. This CDR3 reads CASSLSRGGELFF. The CDR3, as DNA: TGTGCCAGCAGCCTCAGCCGGGGCGGGGAGCTGTTTTTT.

This chain uses TRBV7-2 with TRBJ2-3; TRBD2 matches at 10 bases. From germline, CDR1 is SGHTA and CDR2 FQGNSA. The trim removed 5 bases at V and 2 bases at J, leaving 16 bases unmatched. The CDR3 length is 19 residues. The CDR3 DNA sequence: TGTGCCAGCAGCCGACGGGAAGCGGGAGGGCCGACACACACAGATACGCAGTATTTT. Its translation is CASSRREAGGPTHTDTQYF.

The chain carries TRBV5-1 and TRBJ2-5; TRBD2 aligns across 12 bases. This CDR3 spans 17 amino acids. Germline V gene sequence: CDR1 SGHRS, CDR2 YFSETQ. V lost 3 bases to trimming and J lost 2 bases; unmatched junction nucleotides: 8. DNA of the CDR3: TGCGCCAGCAGCTGGGGGACTAGCGGGCGAAAGCAAGAGACCCAGTACTTC. Amino acid sequence: CASSWGTSGRKQETQYF.

The chain is built from TRBV7-9 and TRBJ2-1; tentatively, D is TRBD2 (6 bases). Germline V gene sequence: CDR1 SEHNR, CDR2 FQNEAQ (reference sequence). The V end lost 5 bases, the J end lost 8 bases, and 19 bases lay between the germline ends. The CDR3 consists of 15 residues. CDR3 loop: CASSPLSGEMDEQFF. The CDR3 DNA is TGTGCCAGCAGCCCTCTGTCGGGAGAGATGGATGAGCAGTTCTTC. Together with reference TRBV7-9 and TRBJ2-1, the CDR3 gives the full variable domain: DTGVSQNPRHKITKRGQNVTFRCDPISEHNRLYWYRQTLGQGPEFLTYFQNEAQLEKSRLLSDRFSAERPKGSFSTLEIQRTEQGDSAMYLCASSPLSGEMDEQFFGPGTRLTVL.

This sequence joins TRBV14 and TRBJ2-7; TRBD1 might be the D (5 bases). The germline V and J ends were trimmed by 0 bases and 5 bases, with 14 bases remaining between them. This CDR3 is 15 amino acids long. From germline, CDR1 is SGHDN and CDR2 FVKESK. This chain's CDR3 is CASSQDWSGLDEQYF. The CDR3 DNA is TGTGCCAGCAGCCAAGATTGGTCAGGGTTGGACGAGCAGTACTTC.

The chain's CDR3 is CASQLPDNEQFF. The CDR3 region has the DNA TGTGCCAGCCAGCTCCCGGACAATGAGCAGTTCTTC. This sequence joins TRBV6-6 and TRBJ2-1; D is unresolved. Germline V CDR1 and CDR2: MNHNY, SVGAGI (reference sequence). Trimming left V 8 bases short and J 5 bases short, with 10 bases between. There are 12 residues in the CDR3.

The chain carries TRBV6-1 and TRBJ2-1; 9 bases are a match to TRBD2. V gave up 5 bases and J gave up 4 bases; unmatched junction bases: 6. Germline CDR1 MNHNS, CDR2 SASEGT. The CDR3 length is 15 residues. The CDR3 nucleotides are TGTGCCAGCAGTAATTGGCGGGAGGGGTACAATGAGCAGTTCTTC. Protein sequence: CASSNWREGYNEQFF.

The rearrangement links TRBV7-9 to TRBJ2-1; 13 bases map to TRBD2. Germline CDR1 reads SEHNR; CDR2 reads FQNEAQ (reference sequence). This CDR3 is 17 amino acids long. Trimming at V came to 5 bases and at J to 4 bases, leaving 8 bases not matched to a gene. CDR3 DNA sequence: TGTGCCAGCAGCCCACGACGGACTAGCGGGGGATACAATGAGCAGTTCTTC. Residues: CASSPRRTSGGYNEQFF. The full variable domain, rest sourced from reference TRBV7-9 and TRBJ2-1, is DTGVSQNPRHKITKRGQNVTFRCDPISEHNRLYWYRQTLGQGPEFLTYFQNEAQLEKSRLLSDRFSAERPKGSFSTLEIQRTEQGDSAMYLCASSPRRTSGGYNEQFFGPGTRLTVL.

The gene calls are TRBV5-5 and TRBJ2-1, with 10 nucleotides matching TRBD1. The length of the CDR3 is 16 residues. The germline V gene has CDR1 SGHKS and CDR2 YYEKEE (reference sequence). Trimming at V came to 4 bases and at J to 5 bases, leaving 9 bases not matched to a gene. The CDR3 here is CASSGIGTGVDNEQFF. The CDR3 DNA follows: TGTGCCAGCAGCGGTATCGGGACAGGGGTTGACAATGAGCAGTTCTTC.

V and J are TRBV4-2 and TRBJ2-7, with 12 bases lining up with TRBD1. J gave up 5 bases and V 0 bases, and 5 bases lay outside the gene matches. The CDR3 loop spans 16 amino acids. Per germline, CDR1 LGHNA and CDR2 YNFKEQ. CDR3 sequence reads: CASSQDLGTGGDEQYF. CDR3 in DNA: TGTGCCAGCAGCCAAGATTTGGGGACAGGGGGCGACGAGCAGTACTTC.

The table lists this clone with a few counts. The chain joins TRBV4-3 to TRBJ1-3; possibly TRBD1 for D (5 bases). Germline values: CDR1 LGHNA, CDR2 YSLEER. The CDR3 is made up of 15 amino acids. The V end lost 2 bases, the J end lost 3 bases, and 11 bases lay between the germline ends. The CDR3 protein is CASSQSARVGNTIYF. CDR3 bases: TGCGCCAGCAGCCAATCGGCCAGGGTTGGAAACACCATATATTTT.

This rearrangement joins TRBV11-2 to TRBJ2-5; D is possibly TRBD1 (5 bases). Germline V gives CDR1 SGHAT, CDR2 FQNNGV. This CDR3 contains 15 residues. Deletions cut 4 bases from V and 4 bases from J, with 16 bases between. The CDR3 sequence: CASSSYDGQGETQYF. CDR3 nucleotide sequence: TGTGCCAGCAGCTCGTACGACGGGCAGGGAGAGACCCAGTACTTC.

This clone has more than one count but fewer than ten. V gene TRBV6-6 combines with J gene TRBJ1-5; D gene unclear. This CDR3 has 13 residues. Looked up from germline, CDR1 is MNHNY and CDR2 is SVGAGI (reference sequence). With 7 bases removed from V and 0 bases from J, the gap between germline ends came to 7 bases. The CDR3 protein is CASTVFSNQPQHF. The CDR3, as DNA: TGTGCCAGCACAGTTTTTAGCAATCAGCCCCAGCATTTT.